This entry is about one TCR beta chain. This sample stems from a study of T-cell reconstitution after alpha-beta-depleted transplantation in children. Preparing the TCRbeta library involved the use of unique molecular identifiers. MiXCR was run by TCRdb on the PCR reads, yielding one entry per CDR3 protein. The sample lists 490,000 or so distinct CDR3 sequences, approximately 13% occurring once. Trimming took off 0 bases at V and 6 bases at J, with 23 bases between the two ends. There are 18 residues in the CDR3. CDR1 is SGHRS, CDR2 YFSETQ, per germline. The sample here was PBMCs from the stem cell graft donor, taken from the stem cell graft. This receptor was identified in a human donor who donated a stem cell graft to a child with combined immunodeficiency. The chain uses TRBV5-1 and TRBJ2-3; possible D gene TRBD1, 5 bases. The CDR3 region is CASSLGTTILHVGDTQYF. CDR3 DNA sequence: TGCGCCAGCAGCTTGGGGACAACGATCCTCCACGTTGGGGATACGCAGTATTTT.